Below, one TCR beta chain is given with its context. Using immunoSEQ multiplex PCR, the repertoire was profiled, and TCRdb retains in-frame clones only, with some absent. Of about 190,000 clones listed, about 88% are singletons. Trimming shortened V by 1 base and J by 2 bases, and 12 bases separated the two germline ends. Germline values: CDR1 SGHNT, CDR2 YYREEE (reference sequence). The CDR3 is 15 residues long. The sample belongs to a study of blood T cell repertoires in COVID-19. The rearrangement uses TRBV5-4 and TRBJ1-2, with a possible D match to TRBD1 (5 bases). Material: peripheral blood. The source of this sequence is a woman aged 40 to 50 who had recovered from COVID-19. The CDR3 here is CASSLSGKPNYGYTF. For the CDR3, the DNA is TGTGCCAGCAGCTTGTCAGGGAAACCCAACTATGGCTACACCTTC.